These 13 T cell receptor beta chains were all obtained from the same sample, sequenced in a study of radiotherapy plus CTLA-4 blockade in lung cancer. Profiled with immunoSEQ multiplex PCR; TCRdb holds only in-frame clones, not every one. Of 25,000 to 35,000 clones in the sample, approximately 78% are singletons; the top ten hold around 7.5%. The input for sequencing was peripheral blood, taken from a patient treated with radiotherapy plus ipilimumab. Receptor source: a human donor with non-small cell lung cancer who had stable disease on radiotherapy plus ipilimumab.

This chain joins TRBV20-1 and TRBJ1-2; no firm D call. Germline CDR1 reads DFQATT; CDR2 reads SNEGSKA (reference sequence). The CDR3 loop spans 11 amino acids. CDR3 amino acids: CRAPAAYGYTF. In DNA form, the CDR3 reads TGCAGAGCCCCGGCGGCGTACGGCTACACCTTC.

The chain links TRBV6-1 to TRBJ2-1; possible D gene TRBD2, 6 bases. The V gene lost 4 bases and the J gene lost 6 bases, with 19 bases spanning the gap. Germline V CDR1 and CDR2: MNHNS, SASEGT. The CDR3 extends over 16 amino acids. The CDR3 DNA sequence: TGTGCCAGCAGTGCAACGGCGGGGAAGAGGGGCAATGAGCAGTTCTTC. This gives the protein CASSATAGKRGNEQFF.

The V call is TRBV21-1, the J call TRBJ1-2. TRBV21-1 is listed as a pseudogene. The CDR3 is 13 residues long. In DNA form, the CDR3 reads TGTGCCAGCAGCATACGGGAGGACTATGGCTACACCTTC. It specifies CASSIREDYGYTF.

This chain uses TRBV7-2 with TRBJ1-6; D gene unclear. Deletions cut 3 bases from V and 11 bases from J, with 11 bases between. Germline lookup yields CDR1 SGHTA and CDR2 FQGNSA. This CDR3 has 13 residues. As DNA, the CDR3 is TGTGCCAGCAGCTTCAGTGCCTCCACACCCCTCCACTTT. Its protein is CASSFSASTPLHF.

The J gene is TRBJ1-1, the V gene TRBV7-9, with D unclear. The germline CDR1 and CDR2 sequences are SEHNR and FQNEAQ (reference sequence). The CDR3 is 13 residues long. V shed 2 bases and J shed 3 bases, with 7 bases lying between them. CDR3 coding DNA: TGTGCCAGCAGCTTATTGGCAGACACTGAAGCTTTCTTT. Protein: CASSLLADTEAFF.

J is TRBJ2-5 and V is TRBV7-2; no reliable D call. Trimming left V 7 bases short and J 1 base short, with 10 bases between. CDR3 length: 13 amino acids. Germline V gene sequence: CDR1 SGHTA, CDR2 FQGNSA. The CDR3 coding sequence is TGTGCCAGCACGATCTTTGGCCAAGAGACCCAGTACTTC. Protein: CASTIFGQETQYF.

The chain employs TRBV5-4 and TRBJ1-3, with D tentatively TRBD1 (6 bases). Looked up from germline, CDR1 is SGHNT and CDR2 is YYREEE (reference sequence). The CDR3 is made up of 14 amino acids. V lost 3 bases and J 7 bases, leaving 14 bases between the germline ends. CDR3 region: CASSSRGQSNTIYF. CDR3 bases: TGTGCCAGCAGCTCCCGGGGGCAAAGCAACACCATATATTTT.

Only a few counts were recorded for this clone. CDR3 protein: CASNDRGYGYTF. Written as DNA, the CDR3 is TGTGCCAGCAACGACAGGGGCTATGGCTACACCTTC. This rearrangement joins TRBV6-1 to TRBJ1-2, with 8 bases aligning to TRBD1. The germline CDR1 and CDR2 sequences are MNHNS and SASEGT. The trim removed 7 bases at V and 4 bases at J, leaving 2 bases unmatched. This CDR3 is built from 12 residues.

The CDR3 protein is CATSSSRATGSQNYGYTF. For the CDR3, the DNA is TGTGCCACCAGCAGTTCGAGAGCTACAGGGAGTCAGAACTATGGCTACACCTTC. This sequence joins TRBV15 and TRBJ1-2; possibly TRBD1 for D (6 bases). The CDR3 contains 18 residues. Trimming took 3 bases from V and 2 from J, leaving 22 bases between them. The germline V gene has CDR1 LNHNV and CDR2 YYDKDF (reference sequence).

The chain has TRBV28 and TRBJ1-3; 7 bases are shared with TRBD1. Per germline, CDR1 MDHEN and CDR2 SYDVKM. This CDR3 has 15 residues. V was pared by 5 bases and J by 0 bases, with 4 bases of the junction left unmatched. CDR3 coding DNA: TGTGCCAGCAGTCCGGGACAGCTCTCTGGAAACACCATATATTTT. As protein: CASSPGQLSGNTIYF.

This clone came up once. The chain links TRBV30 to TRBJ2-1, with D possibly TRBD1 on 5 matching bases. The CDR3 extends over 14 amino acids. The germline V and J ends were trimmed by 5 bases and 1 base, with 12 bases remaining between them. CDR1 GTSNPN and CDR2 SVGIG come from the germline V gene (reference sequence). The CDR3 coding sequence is TGTGCCTGGTTGACAGAAGCATCCTACAATGAGCAGTTCTTC. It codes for CAWLTEASYNEQFF.

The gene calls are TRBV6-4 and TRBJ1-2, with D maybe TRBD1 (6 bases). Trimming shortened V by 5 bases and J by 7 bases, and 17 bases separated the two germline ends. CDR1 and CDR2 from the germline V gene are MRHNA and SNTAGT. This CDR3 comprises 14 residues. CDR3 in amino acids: CASSSLAGVTGYTF. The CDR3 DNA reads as TGTGCCAGCAGTTCCCTGGCAGGGGTTACTGGCTACACCTTC.

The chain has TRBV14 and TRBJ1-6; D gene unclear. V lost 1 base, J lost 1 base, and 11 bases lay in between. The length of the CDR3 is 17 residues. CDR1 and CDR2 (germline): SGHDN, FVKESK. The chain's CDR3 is CASSQVVHRSYNSPLHF. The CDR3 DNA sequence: TGTGCCAGCAGCCAAGTTGTACACCGGTCCTATAATTCACCCCTCCACTTT.